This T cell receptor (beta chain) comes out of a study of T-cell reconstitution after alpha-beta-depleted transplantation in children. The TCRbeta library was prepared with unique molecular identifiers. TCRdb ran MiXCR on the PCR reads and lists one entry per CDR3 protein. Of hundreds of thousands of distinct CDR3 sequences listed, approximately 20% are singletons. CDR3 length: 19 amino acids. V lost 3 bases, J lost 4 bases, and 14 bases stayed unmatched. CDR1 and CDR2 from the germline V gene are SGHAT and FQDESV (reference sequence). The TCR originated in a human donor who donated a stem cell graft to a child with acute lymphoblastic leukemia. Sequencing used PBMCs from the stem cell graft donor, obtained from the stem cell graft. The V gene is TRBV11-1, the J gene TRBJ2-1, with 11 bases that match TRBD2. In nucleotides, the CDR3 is TGTGCCAGCAGCTTCTCTACCCTAGTAGCGGGAGGGCCATACAATGAGCAGTTCTTC. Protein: CASSFSTLVAGGPYNEQFF.